This T cell receptor (beta chain) was identified during a study of a mutant IDH1 vaccine in newly diagnosed glioma. Study background: During weeks 1, 3, 5, 7, 11, 15, 19 and 23, patients received eight vaccinations. Earlier therapy was either radiotherapy, temozolomide, or both, and most got both.

Sample time point: week 23, last vaccination. In the vaccine, a single dose held 300 ug of the mutant IDH1 20-mer peptide, along with topical imiquimod. The donors had new WHO grade 3 or 4 astrocytomas; these were IDH1-mutant and ATRX-lost. Trimming pared 3 bases from V and 6 bases from J, leaving 9 bases between. CDR3 size: 12 residues. CDR1 and CDR2 from the germline V gene are SGHNT and YYREEE (reference sequence). Generated by immunoSEQ multiplex PCR, the TCRdb table keeps only in-frame clones and is missing some. The table includes about 38,000 clones, 81% detected once. For this clone: The antigen remains unidentified.

The source material was PBMCs, sampled from a glioma patient whose treatment included an IDH1 peptide vaccine. The receptor comes from a man aged 40-55 years with glioma. The genes are TRBV5-4 and TRBJ1-2; D not resolved. In DNA, the CDR3 is TGTGCCAGCAGCTCACGGGTCGATGGCTACACCTTC. It translates to CASSSRVDGYTF.